This note documents a single TCR beta chain sequence. Its antigen is unidentified. The PCR had 60 Vbeta and 13 Jbeta primers. Method: immunoSEQ multiplex PCR; TCRdb's copy keeps in-frame clones and lacks some. Here the sample spans 85,000 to 95,000 clones, less than 65% being singletons. This sample stems from a study of cytomegalovirus exposure and HLA in healthy donors. The CDR3 contains 18 residues. Germline CDR1 reads SNHLY; CDR2 reads FYNNEI. Losses at the gene ends were 6 bases for V and 2 bases for J; bases not matched to a gene: 11. Donors sampled were nominally healthy, though unrecorded immune exposures were likely. Study-level results: In a later analysis, several top co-occurrence clusters appeared linked to parvovirus B19, influenza, CMV and Epstein-Barr virus. With high specificity and sensitivity, the classifier reportedly diagnosed cytomegalovirus status. Overall, some 160 TCR beta chains were annotated as cytomegalovirus-associated.

The chain has TRBV2 and TRBJ2-6; 9 nucleotides align to TRBD1. The source of this sequence is a woman aged 30 to 39 in good health and CMV-seronegative. The sample was PBMCs. CDR3 bases: TGTGCCAGCAGCTGGGGACAGGGTTTTTTGGCTGGGGCCAACGTCCTGACTTTC. Its protein product is CASSWGQGFLAGANVLTF.